The 24 T cell receptor beta chains listed next were all sequenced from one sample in a study of high-grade serous ovarian cancer treatment subgroups. Only in-frame clones appear in the TCRdb table, and some are missing; sequencing was by immunoSEQ multiplex PCR. The sample gives about 6,800 clones, about 80% of which show up once; roughly 5% is in the top ten. Tumor samples were obtained before definitive surgery or chemotherapy. Material: tumor tissue. The receptors originated from a human donor with high-grade serous ovarian cancer.

The chain couples TRBV5-1 to TRBJ2-7; maybe TRBD1 (6 bases). The CDR3 is made up of 15 amino acids. Deletions cut 7 bases from V and 7 bases from J, with 24 bases between. Germline V gene sequence: CDR1 SGHRS, CDR2 YFSETQ. CDR3 region: CASRDTGTTMGEQYF. CDR3 DNA: TGCGCCAGCCGCGACACCGGGACAACAATGGGGGAGCAGTACTTC.

This chain connects TRBV11-2 to TRBJ1-3; 10 bases agree with TRBD1. Germline V lookup: CDR1 SGHAT, CDR2 FQNNGV. The V and J ends lost 6 bases and 5 bases, in that order; junction bases with no gene match: 7. The length of the CDR3 is 15 residues. CDR3 sequence (DNA): TGTGCCAGCAGTCAGACAGGGGGCGGCCGAAACACCATATATTTT. Amino acid sequence: CASSQTGGGRNTIYF. Full variable domain (rest looked up from reference TRBV11-2 and TRBJ1-3): EAGVAQSPRYKIIEKRQSVAFWCNPISGHATLYWYQQILGQGPKLLIQFQNNGVVDDSQLPKDRFSAERLKGVDSTLKIQPAKLEDSAVYLCASSQTGGGRNTIYFGEGSWLTVV.

The rearrangement links TRBV5-1 to TRBJ2-3, with D perhaps matching TRBD2 (5 bases). V was pared by 0 bases and J by 4 bases, with 15 bases between. Germline values: CDR1 SGHRS, CDR2 YFSETQ. CDR3 size: 16 residues. The CDR3 nucleotides read TGCGCCAGCAGCTTGGGGGTTGGGCTAGCCGCAGATACGCAGTATTTT. Its translation: CASSLGVGLAADTQYF.

This rearrangement joins TRBV7-9 to TRBJ2-1; TRBD1 aligns across 8 bases. The CDR3 is made up of 16 amino acids. Trimming removed 1 base from V and 3 bases from J; junction bases left unmatched: 5. Germline V lookup: CDR1 SEHNR, CDR2 FQNEAQ (reference sequence). CDR3 sequence: CASSLGQGAGYNEQFF. Written as DNA, the CDR3 is TGTGCCAGCAGCTTAGGGCAGGGGGCAGGCTACAATGAGCAGTTCTTC.

This clone has just a few counts. The V gene is TRBV4-1, the J gene TRBJ2-5; TRBD2 agrees at 11 bases. This CDR3 is built from 16 residues. Per germline, CDR1 MGHRA and CDR2 YSYEKL. The junction had 9 bases not matched to a gene; V was cut back by 2 bases and J by 7 bases. The CDR3 DNA is TGCGCCAGCAGCCAAATAGGACTAGCGGGCTGGGGGACCCAGTACTTC. Translation: CASSQIGLAGWGTQYF.

The rearrangement joins TRBV9 to TRBJ2-1, with D maybe TRBD2 (5 bases). V was clipped by 0 bases and J by 2 bases, with 9 bases between them. The germline gives CDR1 SGDLS, CDR2 YYNGEE. This CDR3 spans 15 amino acids. CDR3 sequence (DNA): TGTGCCAGCAGCGTAGATGGAGGCCCCTACAATGAGCAGTTCTTC. Protein product: CASSVDGGPYNEQFF.

This chain joins TRBV25-1 and TRBJ2-7, with TRBD1 identical over 9 bases. J gave up 4 bases and V 6 bases, and 10 bases lay outside the gene matches. Germline lookup yields CDR1 MGHDK and CDR2 SYGVNS. CDR3 length equals 15 residues. The CDR3 sequence: CASSAPTDRGYEQYF. CDR3 nucleotide sequence: TGTGCCAGCAGCGCCCCCACGGACAGGGGATACGAGCAGTACTTC.

The chain combines TRBV6-1 with TRBJ1-2; 9 bases align to TRBD1. The germline gives CDR1 MNHNS, CDR2 SASEGT. V lost 9 bases and J lost 8; bases outside the gene matches: 10. This CDR3 has 13 residues. In DNA form, the CDR3 reads TGTGCCAGTGGGGTACAGGGGGCAGGGGGCTACACCTTC. It specifies CASGVQGAGGYTF.

Only one count was recorded for this clone. V gene TRBV11-2 combines with J gene TRBJ2-7; D gene uncertain. V was clipped by 1 base and J by 4 bases, with 14 bases between them. This CDR3 spans 15 amino acids. CDR1 and CDR2 (germline): SGHAT, FQNNGV. CDR3 region: CASSLGTVTVYEQYF. The CDR3 region has the DNA TGTGCCAGCAGCTTAGGAACAGTCACGGTATACGAGCAGTACTTC.

V usage is TRBV7-2 and J usage is TRBJ2-2; maybe TRBD2 (6 bases). This CDR3 is 14 amino acids long. V gave up 7 bases and J gave up 5 bases, with 14 bases separating them. Germline values: CDR1 SGHTA, CDR2 FQGNSA. CDR3 DNA: TGTGCCAGCACACCCCTGGCGGGGACCGGGGAGCTGTTTTTT. It specifies CASTPLAGTGELFF.

This sequence joins TRBV7-2 and TRBJ2-1; TRBD2 matches 11 bases. The ends lost 3 bases at V and 6 bases at J; junction bases unmatched: 4. Looked up from germline, CDR1 is SGHTA and CDR2 is FQGNSA. The CDR3 spans 15 residues. CDR3 loop: CASSFLAGGPNEQFF. CDR3 nucleotides: TGTGCCAGCAGCTTTCTAGCGGGGGGACCCAATGAGCAGTTCTTC.

The chain has TRBV4-3 and TRBJ1-2; D not certain. Germline loops: CDR1 LGHNA, CDR2 YSLEER. This CDR3 has 15 amino acids. V was clipped by 1 base and J by 0 bases, with 9 bases between them. The CDR3 loop is CASSQGVRPNYGYTF. In nucleotides, the CDR3 is TGCGCCAGCAGCCAAGGCGTTAGGCCTAACTATGGCTACACCTTC.

The sample holds a few counts of this clone. The CDR3 loop reads CASSQGDLQGPPQAFF. In nucleotides, the CDR3 is TGCGCCAGCAGCCAGGGGGACTTACAGGGACCGCCTCAAGCTTTCTTT. The chain joins TRBV4-1 to TRBJ1-1; D may be TRBD1 (6 bases). CDR3 length: 16 amino acids. The V end lost 3 bases, the J end lost 9 bases, and 23 bases lay between the germline ends. Germline lookup yields CDR1 MGHRA and CDR2 YSYEKL.

This clone occurred a few times. The chain links TRBV9 to TRBJ1-1; possibly TRBD1 for D (5 bases). The CDR3 is 12 amino acids. Per the germline V gene, CDR1 is SGDLS and CDR2 is YYNGEE. V lost 0 bases to trimming and J lost 7 bases, with 7 bases between them. CDR3 sequence: CASSVAGGEAFF. The CDR3, as DNA: TGTGCCAGCAGCGTAGCGGGGGGTGAAGCTTTCTTT.

The chain combines TRBV11-2 with TRBJ2-1; possible D gene TRBD2, 6 bases. The germline gives CDR1 SGHAT, CDR2 FQNNGV. V was pared by 0 bases and J by 8 bases, with 11 bases between. The CDR3 spans 14 residues. The CDR3 loop reads CASSLDLSSDEQFF. The CDR3 DNA is TGTGCCAGCAGCTTAGATCTCTCTAGCGATGAGCAGTTCTTC. Based on the CDR3 plus reference TRBV11-2 and TRBJ2-1, the full variable domain is EAGVAQSPRYKIIEKRQSVAFWCNPISGHATLYWYQQILGQGPKLLIQFQNNGVVDDSQLPKDRFSAERLKGVDSTLKIQPAKLEDSAVYLCASSLDLSSDEQFFGPGTRLTVL.

On this clone itself: Other DNA sequences in the sample encode the same CDR3. The rearrangement links TRBV28 to TRBJ1-2, with D possibly matching TRBD1 (6 bases). This CDR3 spans 13 amino acids. Germline V CDR1 and CDR2: MDHEN, SYDVKM. The V and J ends lost 3 bases and 8 bases respectively, with 13 bases between them. The chain's CDR3 is CASSFRGGYGYTF. As DNA, the CDR3 is TGTGCCAGCAGTTTTAGGGGGGGCTACGGCTACACCTTC.

V is TRBV5-1 and J is TRBJ2-7, with D possibly being TRBD1 or TRBD2 (5 bases each). V was pared by 2 bases and J by 3 bases, with 18 bases between. The CDR3 spans 16 residues. The germline V gene encodes CDR1 SGHRS and CDR2 YFSETQ. In DNA, the CDR3 is TGCGCCAGCAGCTTCCTGGAAGGGGCGGACTTCTACGAGCAGTACTTC. Its translation: CASSFLEGADFYEQYF.

V gene TRBV7-8 combines with J gene TRBJ2-1; D is possibly TRBD1 or TRBD2 (6 bases each). The CDR3 consists of 16 residues. Germline CDR1 reads SGHVS; CDR2 reads FQNEAQ. V lost 3 bases, J lost 4 bases, and 16 bases lay in between. The CDR3 bases are TGTGCCAGCAGCTTCCCCACGGGGGCGAGGTACAATGAGCAGTTCTTC. Translating gives CASSFPTGARYNEQFF.

The V gene is TRBV5-1, the J gene TRBJ1-1; TRBD1 matches 7 bases. Germline assignment: CDR1 SGHRS and CDR2 YFSETQ. V was pared by 4 bases and J by 0 bases, with 6 bases of the junction left unmatched. This CDR3 is built from 15 residues. The CDR3 here is CASSLGGQLNTEAFF. CDR3 bases: TGCGCCAGCAGCCTGGGGGGACAGCTGAACACTGAAGCTTTCTTT.

The genes are TRBV5-1 and TRBJ1-3, with D tentatively TRBD1 (5 bases). Germline assignment: CDR1 SGHRS and CDR2 YFSETQ. The CDR3 covers 15 residues. V was pared by 0 bases and J by 0 bases, with 7 bases between. CDR3 loop: CASSLGGDSGNTIYF. The CDR3 DNA reads as TGCGCCAGCAGCTTGGGGGGGGACTCTGGAAACACCATATATTTT.

This clone came up a few times. The V and J genes are TRBV28 and TRBJ1-5; D is unclear. V was clipped by 4 bases and J by 2 bases, with 6 bases between them. The CDR3 covers 13 residues. Germline CDR1 is MDHEN and CDR2 is SYDVKM. The CDR3: CASSSGRNQPQHF. The CDR3 DNA sequence: TGTGCCAGCAGTTCAGGACGCAATCAGCCCCAGCATTTT.

The rearrangement uses TRBV19 and TRBJ2-4, with TRBD2 matching over 7 bases. Germline V gene data show CDR1 as LNHDA and CDR2 as SQIVND (reference sequence). This CDR3 comprises 15 residues. The V and J ends lost 5 bases and 5 bases, in that order; junction bases with no gene match: 9. The DNA for the CDR3 is TGTGCCAGTAGTGTCACGTCAGGGAGGGAAAACATTCAGTACTTC. Amino acids: CASSVTSGRENIQYF.

V and J are TRBV27 and TRBJ1-2, with 7 bases fitting TRBD1. There are 16 residues in the CDR3. V lost 5 bases to trimming and J lost 0 bases; unmatched junction nucleotides: 9. Germline CDR1 MNHEY, CDR2 SMNVEV (reference sequence). CDR3 DNA: TGTGCCAGCAGTCCCTGGACAGGTTCTACTAACTATGGCTACACCTTC. Its translation: CASSPWTGSTNYGYTF.

V is TRBV5-5 and J is TRBJ2-5; 8 bases agree with TRBD2. The germline V gene has CDR1 SGHKS and CDR2 YYEKEE (reference sequence). With 4 bases clipped from V and 2 bases from J, the junction kept 4 bases outside the gene matches. The CDR3 runs 14 residues. CDR3 region: CASSPGGGQETQYF. CDR3 nucleotides: TGTGCCAGCAGCCCCGGGGGGGGGCAAGAGACCCAGTACTTC.